The 30 T cell receptor beta chains reported below all come from one sample, sequenced in a study of identifying expanded T cells in peripheral blood. Assay: immunoSEQ multiplex PCR; the TCRdb copy retains only in-frame clones and omits some. The data hold around 130,000 clones, with 65% to 90% observed a single time. Sequences were obtained from blood. The receptors derive from a person aged 18 to 70 in good health.

The V call is TRBV28, the J call TRBJ2-1; D is perhaps TRBD2 (6 bases). V was cut by 6 bases and J by 0 bases, with 12 bases left in between. CDR3 length equals 15 residues. Germline loops: CDR1 MDHEN, CDR2 SYDVKM. The CDR3 DNA sequence: TGTGCCAGCAGACTTAGCGGATACTCCTACAATGAGCAGTTCTTC. It specifies CASRLSGYSYNEQFF.

This clone was seen more than once but under ten times. The chain combines TRBV5-1 with TRBJ1-6; D is unresolved. The CDR3 length is 12 residues. Germline-derived CDR1 and CDR2 are SGHRS and YFSETQ. The V end lost 4 bases, the J end lost 10 bases, and 9 bases lay between the germline ends. The CDR3 loop is CASSTEQSPLHF. CDR3 DNA: TGCGCCAGCAGCACTGAACAGTCACCCCTCCACTTT.

This rearrangement joins TRBV25-1 to TRBJ1-2; 7 bases match TRBD1. The length of the CDR3 is 16 residues. Germline CDR1 is MGHDK and CDR2 is SYGVNS. The trim removed 1 base at V and 3 bases at J, leaving 8 bases unmatched. CDR3 nucleotide sequence: TGTGCCAGCAGTGAATCGACAGGGCAGGAGGACTATGGCTACACCTTC. Translated, it gives CASSESTGQEDYGYTF.

The genes are TRBV6-5 and TRBJ2-5; 9 nucleotides align to TRBD2. Germline CDR1 reads MNHEY; CDR2 reads SVGAGI. Trimming took 8 bases from V and 6 from J; bases not matched to a gene: 10. The CDR3 consists of 14 residues. CDR3 amino acids: CASAIAGAPQTQYF. The CDR3 DNA sequence: TGTGCCAGCGCTATAGCGGGGGCCCCCCAGACCCAGTACTTC.

The V gene is TRBV10-3, the J gene TRBJ2-5; D is ambiguous. V was pared by 0 bases and J by 4 bases, with 12 bases between. The CDR3 has 15 amino acids. Germline V gene data show CDR1 as ENHRY and CDR2 as SYGVKD. The CDR3 region is CAISESGGRLETQYF. Written as DNA, the CDR3 is TGTGCCATCAGTGAGTCTGGTGGCAGGCTAGAGACCCAGTACTTC.

In regard to this clone: One end of the junction varies from germline; a read error may be responsible. The chain couples TRBV7-9 to TRBJ1-6, with unresolved D. The CDR3 extends over 11 amino acids. Germline CDR1 and CDR2: SEHNR and FQNEAQ (reference sequence). DNA of the CDR3: TGCGTGGTAGGGTATAATTCACCCCTCCACTTT. Its protein is CVVGYNSPLHF.

About this clone itself: A read error may account for a junction end that differs from germline. This chain links TRBV6-4 with TRBJ2-3, with 10 bases matching TRBD1. The V gene's germline CDR1 is MRHNA and CDR2 SNTAGT. This CDR3 region has 15 residues. Here the CDR3 reads CASSYSGTGEDTQYF. The CDR3 DNA is TGTGCCAGCAGTTACTCCGGGACAGGGGAGGATACGCAGTATTTT.

J is TRBJ1-1 and V is TRBV27; TRBD1 matches 8 bases. In germline, CDR1 is MNHEY, CDR2 SMNVEV (reference sequence). V was pared by 3 bases and J by 4 bases, with 13 bases of the junction left unmatched. The CDR3 has 17 residues. The CDR3 DNA follows: TGTGCCAGCAGTTTCGGACAGGGTCCTAGAATTGGCACTGAAGCTTTCTTT. Residues: CASSFGQGPRIGTEAFF.

J is TRBJ1-1 and V is TRBV7-9; 7 bases map to TRBD1. V lost 1 base to trimming and J lost 4 bases; unmatched junction nucleotides: 9. Germline V gives CDR1 SEHNR, CDR2 FQNEAQ (reference sequence). The CDR3 is made up of 16 amino acids. The CDR3 DNA follows: TGTGCCAGCAGCTTAGAAGAACAGGGGTCGGGCACTGAAGCTTTCTTT. It translates to CASSLEEQGSGTEAFF.

The sample holds one count of this clone. The chain joins TRBV12-5 to TRBJ2-1, with D perhaps TRBD1 (5 bases). Germline values: CDR1 LGHNT, CDR2 FRNRAP. The CDR3 has 17 residues. The V end lost 0 bases, the J end lost 0 bases, and 12 bases lay between the germline ends. CDR3 amino acids: CASGLVLDSYSYNEQFF. CDR3 bases: TGTGCTAGTGGTTTGGTACTCGACAGTTACTCCTACAATGAGCAGTTCTTC.

The V call is TRBV7-8, the J call TRBJ1-5, with TRBD1 as a possible D gene (6 bases). V lost 5 bases to trimming and J lost 2 bases, with 13 bases between them. The CDR3 extends over 15 amino acids. Germline CDR1 SGHVS, CDR2 FQNEAQ. The CDR3 DNA is TGTGCCAGCAGCCCAGTAGGGGGACGCAATCAGCCCCAGCATTTT. Protein: CASSPVGGRNQPQHF.

The J gene is TRBJ2-6, the V gene TRBV29-1; D gene ambiguous. V lost 3 bases, J lost 0 bases, and 6 bases lay in between. Germline CDR1 and CDR2: SQVTM and ANQGSEA. This CDR3 spans 14 amino acids. Here the CDR3 reads CSVDSSSGANVLTF. For the CDR3, the DNA is TGCAGCGTTGATTCGAGCTCTGGGGCCAACGTCCTGACTTTC.

The rearrangement links TRBV7-9 to TRBJ1-2; TRBD1 might be the D (6 bases). From germline, CDR1 is SEHNR and CDR2 FQNEAQ (reference sequence). V gave up 1 base and J gave up 6 bases, with 12 bases separating them. CDR3 length: 14 residues. CDR3 sequence reads: CASSLDWTEDGYTF. The CDR3 coding sequence is TGTGCCAGCAGCTTAGATTGGACAGAGGATGGCTACACCTTC.

Ten or more counts support this clone. V gene TRBV7-9 combines with J gene TRBJ2-7; tentatively, D is TRBD1 (6 bases). This CDR3 contains 13 residues. Germline V lookup: CDR1 SEHNR, CDR2 FQNEAQ (reference sequence). The germline V and J ends were trimmed by 4 bases and 5 bases, with 12 bases remaining between them. In DNA, the CDR3 is TGTGCCAGCAGCTCGAGACAGGTCCACGAGCAGTACTTC. This gives the protein CASSSRQVHEQYF.

The rearrangement links TRBV7-2 to TRBJ1-1, with D uncertain. The germline V gene has CDR1 SGHTA and CDR2 FQGNSA. CDR3 size: 13 residues. The germline V and J ends were trimmed by 2 bases and 7 bases, with 11 bases remaining between them. The CDR3 loop reads CASSLTFAVEAFF. The DNA of the CDR3 is TGTGCCAGCAGCTTAACGTTTGCGGTTGAAGCTTTCTTT. The variable domain in full, with the rest retrieved from reference TRBV7-2 and TRBJ1-1, is GAGVSQSPSNKVTEKGKDVELRCDPISGHTALYWYRQSLGQGLEFLIYFQGNSAPDKSGLPSDRFSAERTGGSVSTLTIQRTQQEDSAVYLCASSLTFAVEAFFGQGTRLTVV.

The chain combines TRBV6-1 with TRBJ2-2; 9 bases are a match to TRBD2. The trim removed 2 bases at V and 6 bases at J, leaving 4 bases unmatched. The germline V gene has CDR1 MNHNS and CDR2 SASEGT. The CDR3 sequence is 15 residues long. The CDR3: CASSELGLAAGELFF. In DNA, the CDR3 is TGTGCCAGCAGTGAACTGGGACTAGCAGCCGGGGAGCTGTTTTTT.

The chain is built from TRBV27 and TRBJ1-1; D is undetermined. The CDR3 spans 16 residues. V was pared by 5 bases and J by 3 bases, with 19 bases between. Germline V gene data show CDR1 as MNHEY and CDR2 as SMNVEV (reference sequence). The CDR3 region has the DNA TGTGCCAGCAGTCACGCCGGAGTCGGTATGTACACTGAAGCTTTCTTT. This encodes CASSHAGVGMYTEAFF.

CDR3 DNA: TGTGCCAGCAGTCTTATGGGATCAGAGACCCAGTACTTC. Translating gives CASSLMGSETQYF. The V and J genes are TRBV6-6 and TRBJ2-5, with D uncertain. The CDR3 is 13 residues long. Germline CDR1 and CDR2: MNHNY and SVGAGI (reference sequence). Deletions cut 5 bases from V and 4 bases from J, with 11 bases between.

The chain uses TRBV6-5 and TRBJ2-7, with TRBD1 matching over 8 bases. CDR3 length: 13 residues. J lost 6 bases, V lost 6 bases, and 7 bases had no gene match. CDR1 is MNHEY, CDR2 SVGAGI, per germline. CDR3 loop: CASSRTGFSEQYF. Written as DNA, the CDR3 is TGTGCCAGCAGCAGGACAGGGTTCTCCGAGCAGTACTTC.

About this clone: A read error may account for a junction end that differs from germline. The rearrangement uses TRBV11-3 and TRBJ1-4; D ambiguous. This CDR3 comprises 11 residues. Germline lookup yields CDR1 SGHNT and CDR2 YENEEA. The CDR3 is CASSLVLGSLF. CDR3 nucleotide sequence: TGTGCCAGCAGCTTGGTGCTGGGGTCCCTTTTT. Full variable domain (rest looked up from reference TRBV11-3 and TRBJ1-4): EAGVVQSPRYKIIEKKQPVAFWCNPISGHNTLYWYLQNLGQGPELLIRYENEEAVDDSQLPKDRFSAERLKGVDSTLKIQPAELGDSAVYLCASSLVLGSLFGSGTQLSVL.

The gene calls are TRBV5-1 and TRBJ2-2; D unclear. From germline, CDR1 is SGHRS and CDR2 YFSETQ. Trimming removed 0 bases from V and 4 bases from J, with 7 bases in between. The CDR3 runs 14 residues. The CDR3 DNA is TGCGCCAGCAGCTTGGCCGGGCCCACCGGGGAGCTGTTTTTT. Protein sequence: CASSLAGPTGELFF.

This clone was seen a single time. The rearrangement joins TRBV10-3 to TRBJ2-2; D could derive from TRBD1 or TRBD2 (5 bases each). Trimming shortened V by 5 bases and J by 10 bases, and 20 bases separated the two germline ends. The CDR3 is 15 amino acids. CDR1 and CDR2 from the germline V gene are ENHRY and SYGVKD. The CDR3 nucleotides are TGTGCCATCAGTTCCACCGGGACGGATAATGAGGAGCTGTTTTTT. It specifies CAISSTGTDNEELFF.

This chain links TRBV7-9 with TRBJ2-5; tentative D call: TRBD1 (5 bases). Between the trimmed V and J ends, which lost 3 bases and 4 bases, there was a span of 9 bases. The CDR3 is 13 amino acids. The germline V gene encodes CDR1 SEHNR and CDR2 FQNEAQ (reference sequence). The CDR3 here is CASSLIRAETQYF. For the CDR3, the DNA is TGTGCCAGCAGCTTGATCAGGGCAGAGACCCAGTACTTC.

The rearrangement links TRBV6-6 to TRBJ1-2, with D unclear. CDR1 is MNHNY and CDR2 is SVGAGI in the germline V gene (reference sequence). V dropped 8 bases and J dropped 4 bases, with 14 bases sitting between them. There are 13 residues in the CDR3. In nucleotides, the CDR3 is TGTGCCAGCCGAGCAGGACTCTTCTATGGCTACACCTTC. Translating gives CASRAGLFYGYTF.

The gene calls are TRBV15 and TRBJ2-5; no clear D. The V gene's germline CDR1 is LNHNV and CDR2 YYDKDF (reference sequence). The CDR3 loop spans 12 amino acids. The V end lost 0 bases, the J end lost 5 bases, and 4 bases lay between the germline ends. For the CDR3, the DNA is TGTGCCACCAGCAGAGATGGGGAGACCCAGTACTTC. It codes for CATSRDGETQYF.

This clone has a count of ten or more. The chain joins TRBV2 to TRBJ1-1; no clear D gene. CDR3 size: 11 residues. CDR1 is SNHLY and CDR2 is FYNNEI in the germline V gene. V was pared by 5 bases and J by 11 bases, with 12 bases between. The CDR3, as DNA: TGTGCCAGCAGTCCGCGGTTTGGGGCTTTCTTT. Protein: CASSPRFGAFF.

The chain has TRBV7-2 and TRBJ2-7; D gene uncertain. This CDR3 contains 13 residues. Trimming took 0 bases from V and 5 from J, leaving 8 bases between them. From germline, CDR1 is SGHTA and CDR2 FQGNSA. In DNA, the CDR3 is TGTGCCAGCAGCTTAGCGAGGTTCGACGAGCAGTACTTC. Encoded protein: CASSLARFDEQYF.

The V call is TRBV30, the J call TRBJ1-2; TRBD1 agrees at 10 bases. Germline lookup yields CDR1 GTSNPN and CDR2 SVGIG (reference sequence). This CDR3 region has 16 residues. Trimming took 2 bases from V and 5 from J; bases not matched to a gene: 11. CDR3 region: CAWSPPWDRGRYGYTF. CDR3 nucleotide sequence: TGTGCCTGGAGTCCCCCCTGGGACAGGGGACGATATGGCTACACCTTC.

The chain links TRBV30 to TRBJ1-2; D is possibly TRBD1 (6 bases). The CDR3 runs 12 residues. Trimming left V 4 bases short and J 4 bases short, with 10 bases between. Germline loops: CDR1 GTSNPN, CDR2 SVGIG (reference sequence). CDR3: CAWTRGGYGYTF. The CDR3 coding sequence is TGTGCCTGGACTAGGGGGGGCTATGGCTACACCTTC. Supplemented by reference TRBV30 and TRBJ1-2, the full variable domain reads SQTIHQWPATLVQPVGSPLSLECTVEGTSNPNLYWYRQAAGRGLQLLFYSVGIGQISSEVPQNLSASRPQDRQFILSSKKLLLSDSGFYLCAWTRGGYGYTFGSGTRLTVV.

The chain is built from TRBV7-8 and TRBJ2-7; 10 bases are a match to TRBD1. The CDR3 has 15 residues. Germline CDR1 and CDR2: SGHVS and FQNEAQ. Trimming removed 4 bases from V and 4 bases from J; junction bases left unmatched: 7. The CDR3 coding sequence is TGTGCCAGCAGCTATACCGGGACAGGGGTATACGAGCAGTACTTC. Translated: CASSYTGTGVYEQYF.